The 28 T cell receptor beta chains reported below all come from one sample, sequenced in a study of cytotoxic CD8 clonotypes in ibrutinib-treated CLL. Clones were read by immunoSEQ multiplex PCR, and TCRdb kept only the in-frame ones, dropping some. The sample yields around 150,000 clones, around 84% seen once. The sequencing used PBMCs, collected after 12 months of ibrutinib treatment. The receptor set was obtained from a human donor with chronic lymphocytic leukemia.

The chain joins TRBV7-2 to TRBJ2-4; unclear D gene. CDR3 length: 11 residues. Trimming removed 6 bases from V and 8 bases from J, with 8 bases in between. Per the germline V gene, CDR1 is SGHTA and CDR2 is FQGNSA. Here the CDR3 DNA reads TGTGCCAGCAGGGGCGTGGACATTCAGTACTTC. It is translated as CASRGVDIQYF.

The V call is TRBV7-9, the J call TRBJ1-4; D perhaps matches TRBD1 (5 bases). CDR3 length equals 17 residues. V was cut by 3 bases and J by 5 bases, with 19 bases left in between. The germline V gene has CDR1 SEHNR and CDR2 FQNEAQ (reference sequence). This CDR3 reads CASSLRQPQRGNEKLFF. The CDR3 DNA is TGTGCCAGCAGCTTGAGACAGCCCCAACGTGGAAATGAAAAACTGTTTTTT.

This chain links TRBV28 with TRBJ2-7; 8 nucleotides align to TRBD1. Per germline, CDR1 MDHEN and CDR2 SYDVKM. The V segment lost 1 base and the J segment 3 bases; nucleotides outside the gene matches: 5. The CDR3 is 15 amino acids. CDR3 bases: TGTGCCAGCAGTTTATCCTCTGGACAGGGCTACGAGCAGTACTTC. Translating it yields CASSLSSGQGYEQYF.

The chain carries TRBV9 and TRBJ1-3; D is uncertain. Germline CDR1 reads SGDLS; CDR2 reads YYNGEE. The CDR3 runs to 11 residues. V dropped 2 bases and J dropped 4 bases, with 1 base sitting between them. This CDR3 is CASSVGNTIYF. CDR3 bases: TGTGCCAGCAGCGTCGGAAACACCATATATTTT.

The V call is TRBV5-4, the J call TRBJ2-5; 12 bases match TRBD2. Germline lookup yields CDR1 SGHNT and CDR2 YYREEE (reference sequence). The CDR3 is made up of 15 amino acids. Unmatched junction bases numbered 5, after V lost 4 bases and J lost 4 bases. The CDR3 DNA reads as TGTGCCAGCAGCCGGACTAGCGGGGAGGGAGAGACCCAGTACTTC. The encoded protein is CASSRTSGEGETQYF.

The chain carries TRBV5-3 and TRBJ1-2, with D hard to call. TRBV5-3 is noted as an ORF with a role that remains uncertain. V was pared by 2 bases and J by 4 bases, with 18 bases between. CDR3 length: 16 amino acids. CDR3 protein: CARSFPTLEKCYGYTF. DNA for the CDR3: TGTGCCAGAAGCTTCCCGACACTCGAGAAGTGCTATGGCTACACCTTC.

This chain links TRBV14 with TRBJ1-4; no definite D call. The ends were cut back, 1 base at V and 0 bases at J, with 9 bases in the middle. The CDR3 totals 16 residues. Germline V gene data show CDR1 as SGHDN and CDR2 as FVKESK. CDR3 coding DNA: TGTGCCAGCAGCCAAGCGCGCGCTGCAACTAATGAAAAACTGTTTTTT. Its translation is CASSQARAATNEKLFF.

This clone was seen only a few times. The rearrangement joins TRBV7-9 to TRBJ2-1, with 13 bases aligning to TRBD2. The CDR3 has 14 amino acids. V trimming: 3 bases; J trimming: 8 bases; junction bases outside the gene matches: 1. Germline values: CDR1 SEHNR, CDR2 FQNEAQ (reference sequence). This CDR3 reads CASSFGLAGDEQFF. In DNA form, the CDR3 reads TGTGCCAGCAGCTTTGGACTAGCGGGAGATGAGCAGTTCTTC.

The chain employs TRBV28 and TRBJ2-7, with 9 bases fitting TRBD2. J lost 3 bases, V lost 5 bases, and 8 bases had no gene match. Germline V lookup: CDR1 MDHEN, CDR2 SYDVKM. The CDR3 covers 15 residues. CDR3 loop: CASSILAGYIYEQYF. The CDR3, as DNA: TGTGCCAGCAGTATACTAGCGGGCTACATCTACGAGCAGTACTTC.

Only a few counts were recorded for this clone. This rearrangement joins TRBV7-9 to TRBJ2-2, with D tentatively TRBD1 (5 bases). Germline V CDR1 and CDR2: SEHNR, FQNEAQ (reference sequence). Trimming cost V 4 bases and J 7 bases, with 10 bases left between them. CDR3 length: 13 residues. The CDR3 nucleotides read TGTGCCAGCAGCTCCAGTAGGGGCGGGGAGCTGTTTTTT. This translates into CASSSSRGGELFF.

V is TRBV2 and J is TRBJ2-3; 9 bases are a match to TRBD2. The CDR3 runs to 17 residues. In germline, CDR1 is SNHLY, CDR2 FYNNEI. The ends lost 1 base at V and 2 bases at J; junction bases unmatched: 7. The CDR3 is CASSEDRRGGITDTQYF. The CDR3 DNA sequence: TGTGCCAGCAGTGAAGATAGGCGGGGGGGCATCACAGATACGCAGTATTTT.

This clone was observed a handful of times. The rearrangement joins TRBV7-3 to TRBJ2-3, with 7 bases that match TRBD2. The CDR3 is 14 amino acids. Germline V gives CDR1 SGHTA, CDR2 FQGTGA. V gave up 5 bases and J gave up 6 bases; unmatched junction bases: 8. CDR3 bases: TGTGCCAGCAGCCGGGGCGGGAGCGAGGATACGCAGTATTTT. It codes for CASSRGGSEDTQYF.

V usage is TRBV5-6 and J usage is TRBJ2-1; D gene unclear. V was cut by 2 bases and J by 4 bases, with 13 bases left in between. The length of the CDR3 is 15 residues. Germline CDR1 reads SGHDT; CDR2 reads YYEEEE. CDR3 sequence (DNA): TGTGCCAGCAGCTTCGCCAGTGATGGTTACAATGAGCAGTTCTTC. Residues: CASSFASDGYNEQFF.

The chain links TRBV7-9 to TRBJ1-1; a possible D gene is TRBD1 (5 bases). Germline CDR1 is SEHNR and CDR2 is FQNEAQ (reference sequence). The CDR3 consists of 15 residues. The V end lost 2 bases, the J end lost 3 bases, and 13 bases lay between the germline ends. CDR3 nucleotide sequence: TGTGCCAGCAGCTTACTCTGGCGGGGGTACACTGAAGCTTTCTTT. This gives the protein CASSLLWRGYTEAFF.

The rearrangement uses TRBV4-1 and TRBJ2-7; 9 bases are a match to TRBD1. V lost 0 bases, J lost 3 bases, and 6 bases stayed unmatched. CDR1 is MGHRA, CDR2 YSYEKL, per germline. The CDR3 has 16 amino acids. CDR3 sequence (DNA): TGCGCCAGCAGCCAAGAGAAACAGGGGGCTTTCTACGAGCAGTACTTC. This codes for CASSQEKQGAFYEQYF.

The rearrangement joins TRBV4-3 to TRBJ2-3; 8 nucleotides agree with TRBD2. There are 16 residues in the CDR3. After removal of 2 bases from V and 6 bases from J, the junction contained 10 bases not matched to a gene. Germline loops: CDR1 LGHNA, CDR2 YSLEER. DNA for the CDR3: TGCGCCAGCAGCCAACAGGCAGCGGGAGTCCGGGATACGCAGTATTTT. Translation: CASSQQAAGVRDTQYF.

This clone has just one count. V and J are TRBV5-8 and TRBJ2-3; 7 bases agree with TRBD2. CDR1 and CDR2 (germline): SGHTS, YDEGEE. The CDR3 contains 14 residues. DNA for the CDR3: TGTGCGGGGCGGGGGACGACTAGCACAGATACGCAGTATTTT. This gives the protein CAGRGTTSTDTQYF.

CDR3 sequence (DNA): TGTGCCAGCAGTCAACAGGGGTTTTATGGCTACACCTTC. This codes for CASSQQGFYGYTF. V is TRBV28 and J is TRBJ1-2; TRBD1 agrees at 7 bases. V was pared by 5 bases and J by 5 bases, with 5 bases of the junction left unmatched. CDR3 length: 13 amino acids. The germline gives CDR1 MDHEN, CDR2 SYDVKM.

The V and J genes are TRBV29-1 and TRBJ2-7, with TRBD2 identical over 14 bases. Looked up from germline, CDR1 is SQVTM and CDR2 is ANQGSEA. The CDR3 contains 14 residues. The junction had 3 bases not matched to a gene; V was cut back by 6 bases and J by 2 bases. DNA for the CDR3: TGCAGCGTCGGACTAGCGGGGGGCACCTACGAGCAGTACTTC. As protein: CSVGLAGGTYEQYF.

This chain's CDR3 is CASSGTSGRAGPDTQYF. The CDR3 coding sequence is TGTGCCAGCAGTGGGACTAGCGGGAGGGCCGGTCCAGATACGCAGTATTTT. The chain carries TRBV28 and TRBJ2-3; 16 bases fit TRBD2. Unmatched junction bases numbered 6, after V lost 5 bases and J lost 4 bases. The CDR3 is made up of 17 amino acids. The V gene's germline CDR1 is MDHEN and CDR2 SYDVKM.

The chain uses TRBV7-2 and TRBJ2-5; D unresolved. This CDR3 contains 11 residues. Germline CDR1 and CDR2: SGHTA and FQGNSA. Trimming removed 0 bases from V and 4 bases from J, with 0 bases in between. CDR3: CASSLAETQYF. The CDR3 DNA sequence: TGTGCCAGCAGCTTAGCAGAGACCCAGTACTTC.

In DNA form, the CDR3 reads TGCGCCAGCCGGCTTAGCACAGATACGCAGTATTTT. Protein: CASRLSTDTQYF. V and J are TRBV5-1 and TRBJ2-3; no clear D gene. The CDR3 is 12 residues long. V shed 7 bases and J shed 0 bases, with 6 bases lying between them. CDR1 and CDR2 (germline): SGHRS, YFSETQ.

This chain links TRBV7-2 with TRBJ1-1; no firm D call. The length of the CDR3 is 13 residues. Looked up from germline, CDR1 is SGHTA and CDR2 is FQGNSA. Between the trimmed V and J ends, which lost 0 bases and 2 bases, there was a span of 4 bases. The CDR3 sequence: CASSLAGNTEAFF. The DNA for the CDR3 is TGTGCCAGCAGCTTAGCAGGAAACACTGAAGCTTTCTTT.

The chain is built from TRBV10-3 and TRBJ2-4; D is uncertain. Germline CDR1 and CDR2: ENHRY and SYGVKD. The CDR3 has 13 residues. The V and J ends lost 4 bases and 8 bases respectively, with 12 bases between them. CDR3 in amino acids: CAISATLGDIQYF. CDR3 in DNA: TGTGCCATCAGTGCCACGTTAGGAGACATTCAGTACTTC.

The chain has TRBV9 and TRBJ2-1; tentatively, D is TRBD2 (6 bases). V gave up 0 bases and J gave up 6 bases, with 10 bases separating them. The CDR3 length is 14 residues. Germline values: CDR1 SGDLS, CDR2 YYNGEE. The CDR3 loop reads CASSVEMGLNEQFF. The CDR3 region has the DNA TGTGCCAGCAGCGTAGAAATGGGACTCAATGAGCAGTTCTTC.

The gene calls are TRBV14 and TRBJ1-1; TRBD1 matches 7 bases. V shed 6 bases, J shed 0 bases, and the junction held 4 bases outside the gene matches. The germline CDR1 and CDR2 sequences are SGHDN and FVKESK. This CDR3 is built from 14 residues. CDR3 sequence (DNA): TGTGCCAGCAGTTGGGACAGCGTGAACACTGAAGCTTTCTTT. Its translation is CASSWDSVNTEAFF.

The CDR3 loop reads CASSLLGGSGNTIYF. The CDR3, as DNA: TGCGCCAGCAGCCTCCTGGGCGGTTCTGGAAACACCATATATTTT. The genes are TRBV4-1 and TRBJ1-3; D gene uncertain. Germline assignment: CDR1 MGHRA and CDR2 YSYEKL. The V end was cut by 4 bases, the J end by 1 base, with 11 bases between. The CDR3 is 15 amino acids.

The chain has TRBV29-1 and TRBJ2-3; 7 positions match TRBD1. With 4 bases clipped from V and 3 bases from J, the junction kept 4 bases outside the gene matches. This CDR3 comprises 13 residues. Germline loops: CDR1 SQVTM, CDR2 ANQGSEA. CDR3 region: CSVGARGTDTQYF. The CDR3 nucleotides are TGCAGCGTTGGGGCCAGGGGGACAGATACGCAGTATTTT.